This entry lists 27 T cell receptor beta chains sequenced from one sample in a study of human T cells and chemical hapten exposure. As to time point: patch test 1, 2 weeks after DPC sensitization. The treatment here: therapeutic diphenylcyclopropenone sensitization with weekly scalp DPC. TCRdb recomputed calls from the RACE reads with MiXCR, one row per CDR3 protein. This table has around 52,000 distinct CDR3 sequences, 9.3% appearing once. The sequenced sample was whole blood, obtained in connection with sensitization to the hapten diphenylcyclopropenone (DPC). These receptor sequences come from a woman in her thirties or forties with alopecia areata. Some clones in this sample may be carry-over from other donors' samples.

The gene calls are TRBV20-1 and TRBJ1-6; D unclear. The CDR3 extends over 13 amino acids. With 5 bases removed from V and 7 bases from J, the gap between germline ends came to 12 bases. Germline lookup yields CDR1 DFQATT and CDR2 SNEGSKA (reference sequence). The CDR3 bases are TGCAGTGCTGTTCGGGCGCGGAATTCACCCCTCCACTTT. Encoded protein: CSAVRARNSPLHF.

J is TRBJ2-1 and V is TRBV3-1; 12 bases align to TRBD2. Losses at the gene ends were 2 bases for V and 0 bases for J; bases not matched to a gene: 8. The CDR3 covers 19 residues. The germline V gene has CDR1 LGHDT and CDR2 YNNKEL (reference sequence). The CDR3 here is CASSQSKGLAGSSYNEQFF. For the CDR3, the DNA is TGTGCCAGCAGCCAAAGCAAGGGACTAGCGGGTTCCTCCTACAATGAGCAGTTCTTC.

Many counts were recorded for this clonotype. The chain is built from TRBV7-2 and TRBJ2-3; no reliable D call. Germline CDR1 reads SGHTA; CDR2 reads FQGNSA. The CDR3 loop spans 15 amino acids. Trimming took off 5 bases at V and 0 bases at J, with 12 bases between the two ends. As DNA, the CDR3 is TGTGCCAGCAGCGTGAGGTGGGGAAGCACAGATACGCAGTATTTT. Residues: CASSVRWGSTDTQYF.

This clonotype was counted at least ten times. V is TRBV20-1 and J is TRBJ2-5, with D maybe TRBD1 (6 bases). The germline CDR1 and CDR2 sequences are DFQATT and SNEGSKA (reference sequence). V was pared by 1 base and J by 2 bases, with 17 bases between. The CDR3 totals 16 residues. CDR3 coding DNA: TGCAGTGCTAGAGGCGCCGAGACAGGAGTACAAGAGACCCAGTACTTC. Amino acids: CSARGAETGVQETQYF.

This clonotype showed up many times. V gene TRBV28 combines with J gene TRBJ1-6; D not resolved. Germline loops: CDR1 MDHEN, CDR2 SYDVKM. The CDR3 spans 15 residues. Trimming took off 2 bases at V and 2 bases at J, with 7 bases between the two ends. CDR3 bases: TGTGCCAGCAGTTTACCCAGAACCTATAATTCACCCCTCCACTTT. Translation: CASSLPRTYNSPLHF.

About this clonotype itself: This may arise from a read error, as a much more abundant clone is one base away. The V call is TRBV12-3 or TRBV12-4, the J call TRBJ1-1; possible D gene TRBD1, 6 bases. This CDR3 contains 15 residues. This chain's CDR3 is CAGSLPPGALTEAFF. Here the CDR3 DNA reads TGTGCCGGCAGCCTCCCCCCGGGGGCTCTTACTGAAGCTTTCTTT.

At least ten counts were recorded for this clonotype. V is TRBV3-1 and J is TRBJ2-2, with 7 bases fitting TRBD1. The germline gives CDR1 LGHDT, CDR2 YNNKEL (reference sequence). The CDR3 contains 15 residues. The junction had 6 bases not matched to a gene; V was cut back by 3 bases and J by 5 bases. Here the CDR3 DNA reads TGTGCCAGCAGCCAGCCTACAGGGGTTACCGGGGAGCTGTTTTTT. Protein sequence: CASSQPTGVTGELFF.

This clonotype came up many times. The chain links TRBV28 to TRBJ2-6, with a possible D match to TRBD2 (5 bases). Germline CDR1 reads MDHEN; CDR2 reads SYDVKM. Trimming removed 7 bases at V and 4 bases at J, with 20 bases between. This CDR3 region has 17 residues. The CDR3 nucleotides are TGTGCCAGCACGGAAAACCGGGGTGGCCCAGGGGCCAACGTCCTGACTTTC. Its protein is CASTENRGGPGANVLTF.

This clonotype has a count of ten or more. The rearrangement uses TRBV13 and TRBJ1-3, with TRBD1 matching 8 bases. The V gene's germline CDR1 is PRHDT and CDR2 FYEKMQ (reference sequence). The V segment lost 5 bases and the J segment 3 bases; nucleotides outside the gene matches: 6. This CDR3 has 15 amino acids. CDR3 protein: CASSPGGGFGNTIYF. The CDR3 DNA reads TGTGCCAGCAGCCCAGGGGGCGGTTTTGGAAACACCATATATTTT.

Ten or more counts support this clonotype. The chain carries TRBV7-2 and TRBJ1-5; 9 bases line up with TRBD1. The CDR3 extends over 14 amino acids. The V gene end was trimmed by 5 bases and the J gene end by 6 bases; junction bases not matched to a gene: 5. Looked up from germline, CDR1 is SGHTA and CDR2 is FQGNSA. CDR3 sequence reads: CASSGDRVLQPQHF. The CDR3 DNA reads as TGTGCCAGCAGCGGGGACAGGGTGCTTCAGCCCCAGCATTTT.

The chain couples TRBV29-1 to TRBJ1-6, with D tentatively TRBD1 (6 bases). V dropped 3 bases and J dropped 9 bases, with 15 bases sitting between them. CDR3 size: 14 residues. Germline lookup yields CDR1 SQVTM and CDR2 ANQGSEA. CDR3 loop: CSVDSGQYGSPLHF. CDR3 DNA: TGCAGCGTTGATTCGGGACAATATGGTTCACCCCTCCACTTT.

This rearrangement joins TRBV23-1 to TRBJ2-5, with a possible D match to TRBD1 (5 bases). TRBV23-1 has ORF status, its function being uncertain. The CDR3 contains 15 residues. V dropped 6 bases and J dropped 3 bases, with 17 bases sitting between them. The DNA for the CDR3 is TGCGCCAGCAGCCCAGGGTCTGTAGGGAAAGAGACCCAGTACTTC. Its translation: CASSPGSVGKETQYF.

The chain carries TRBV7-2 and TRBJ2-2, with 7 bases that match TRBD1. Germline CDR1 is SGHTA and CDR2 is FQGNSA. With 3 bases clipped from V and 4 bases from J, the junction kept 8 bases outside the gene matches. CDR3 length: 16 amino acids. The CDR3 loop reads CASSFSGTVGTGELFF. The DNA for the CDR3 is TGTGCCAGCAGCTTTTCCGGGACAGTCGGCACCGGGGAGCTGTTTTTT.

This clonotype was picked up many times. This chain connects TRBV12-2 to TRBJ1-1. TRBV12-2 is classified as a pseudogene. CDR3 length equals 13 residues. This CDR3 is CASPTPGNTEAFF. CDR3 coding DNA: TGTGCAAGTCCTACCCCAGGGAACACTGAAGCTTTCTTT.

This clonotype was counted ten times or more. V usage is TRBV7-9 and J usage is TRBJ1-1, with 8 bases identical to TRBD1. Trimming removed 4 bases from V and 3 bases from J; junction bases left unmatched: 13. This CDR3 spans 17 amino acids. CDR1 is SEHNR, CDR2 FQNEAQ, per germline (reference sequence). In nucleotides, the CDR3 is TGTGCCAGCAGCTCAAGATTCAGGACAGGGAGCTACACTGAAGCTTTCTTT. Its protein is CASSSRFRTGSYTEAFF.

The rearrangement uses TRBV25-1 and TRBJ1-3, with 11 bases matching TRBD1. CDR1 is MGHDK, CDR2 SYGVNS, per germline. The J segment lost 1 base and the V segment lost 5 bases, leaving 7 bases of the junction unmatched. CDR3 size: 17 residues. The CDR3 sequence: CASSPSGQGASGNTIYF. The CDR3 nucleotides are TGTGCCAGCAGTCCCTCTGGACAGGGGGCTTCTGGAAACACCATATATTTT. Full variable domain (missing parts from reference TRBV25-1 and TRBJ1-3): EADIYQTPRYLVIGTGKKITLECSQTMGHDKMYWYQQDPGMELHLIHYSYGVNSTEKGDLSSESTVSRIRTEHFPLTLESARPSHTSQYLCASSPSGQGASGNTIYFGEGSWLTVV.

This clonotype was seen many times. CDR3 DNA: TGTGCCAGCAGTTACAGGGGGCGAACCGGGGAGCTGTTTTTT. Encoded protein: CASSYRGRTGELFF. V is TRBV7-2 and J is TRBJ2-2, with TRBD1 matching over 9 bases. Per the germline V gene, CDR1 is SGHTA and CDR2 is FQGNSA. The CDR3 runs to 14 residues. The J segment lost 5 bases and the V segment lost 6 bases, leaving 4 bases of the junction unmatched.

The genes are TRBV5-6 and TRBJ2-5, with D unclear. Trimming left V 0 bases short and J 3 bases short, with 9 bases between. The CDR3 extends over 14 amino acids. Per the germline V gene, CDR1 is SGHDT and CDR2 is YYEEEE. The CDR3 sequence is CASSLVVAKETQYF. The CDR3 DNA sequence: TGTGCCAGCAGCTTGGTGGTAGCAAAAGAGACCCAGTACTTC.

CDR3 in DNA: TGTGCCAGCAGTTTAGACCGCGAACGGTTCACTGAAGCTTTCTTT. Its protein is CASSLDRERFTEAFF. The V call is TRBV28, the J call TRBJ1-1; unclear D gene. The V end was cut by 2 bases, the J end by 4 bases, with 14 bases between. The CDR3 length is 15 residues. Germline V CDR1 and CDR2: MDHEN, SYDVKM.

J is TRBJ1-5 and V is TRBV2, with D perhaps matching TRBD1 (5 bases). Trimming removed 6 bases from V and 7 bases from J, with 19 bases in between. The CDR3 runs to 15 residues. Germline-derived CDR1 and CDR2 are SNHLY and FYNNEI. The CDR3 DNA is TGTGCCAGCAGCCCGAGTCGGGGCGCGAGGCAGCCCCAGCATTTT. Protein product: CASSPSRGARQPQHF.

This clonotype was recorded a few times. The rearrangement joins TRBV25-1 to TRBJ2-2; 7 nucleotides line up with TRBD1. The CDR3 covers 14 residues. Trimming at V came to 6 bases and at J to 5 bases, leaving 6 bases not matched to a gene. The germline V gene has CDR1 MGHDK and CDR2 SYGVNS. The CDR3 DNA follows: TGTGCCAGCAGCCCATCGACAGGGACCGGGGAGCTGTTTTTT. It yields the protein CASSPSTGTGELFF.

CDR3 in DNA: TGTGCCAGCACCTTACCGAGGGACAGGGGTACCGGGGAGCTGTTTTTT. It is translated as CASTLPRDRGTGELFF. The chain uses TRBV6-2 or TRBV6-3 and TRBJ2-2; 10 nucleotides align to TRBD1. Losses at the gene ends were 7 bases for V and 5 bases for J; bases not matched to a gene: 10. The CDR3 length is 16 residues. Germline V CDR1 and CDR2: MNHEY, SVGEGT.

This clonotype was found a few times. The V and J genes are TRBV6-6 and TRBJ2-5; tentative D call: TRBD2 (6 bases). CDR3 length equals 14 residues. Per the germline V gene, CDR1 is MNHNY and CDR2 is SVGAGI (reference sequence). The germline V and J ends were trimmed by 2 bases and 2 bases, with 9 bases remaining between them. The CDR3 here is CASSYPGTQETQYF. The DNA of the CDR3 is TGTGCCAGCAGTTACCCCGGGACTCAAGAGACCCAGTACTTC.

This clonotype was recorded many times. The rearrangement uses TRBV7-8 and TRBJ1-3, with 10 bases lining up with TRBD1. J gave up 3 bases and V 5 bases, and 13 bases lay outside the gene matches. This CDR3 contains 18 residues. Germline CDR1 SGHVS, CDR2 FQNEAQ. The CDR3 here is CASSPRPPRTGGGNTIYF. The CDR3 coding sequence is TGTGCCAGCAGCCCACGGCCCCCACGGACAGGGGGTGGAAACACCATATATTTT.

V gene TRBV3-1 combines with J gene TRBJ1-4; no clear D. The CDR3 has 14 residues. CDR1 and CDR2 (germline): LGHDT, YNNKEL (reference sequence). Trimming took 1 base from V and 8 from J, leaving 11 bases between them. The CDR3 nucleotides read TGTGCCAGCAGCCAAGTCGGGCCTATAGAAAAACTGTTTTTT. Translated, it gives CASSQVGPIEKLFF.

This clonotype has at least ten counts. J is TRBJ1-1 and V is TRBV29-1, with D uncertain. Trimming took off 0 bases at V and 8 bases at J, with 10 bases between the two ends. The CDR3 is 12 residues long. Germline-derived CDR1 and CDR2 are SQVTM and ANQGSEA. The CDR3 DNA is TGCAGCGTTGAAGACCAGTCCCCAGAAGCTTTCTTT. Protein product: CSVEDQSPEAFF.

This sequence joins TRBV6-1 and TRBJ1-5; the D gene is possibly TRBD1 (6 bases). In germline, CDR1 is MNHNS, CDR2 SASEGT. Trimming took off 3 bases at V and 6 bases at J, with 12 bases between the two ends. This CDR3 contains 14 residues. The CDR3 DNA sequence: TGTGCCAGCAGTGAGGGGGCGCAGGGTCAGCCCCAGCATTTT. Translation: CASSEGAQGQPQHF.